The 3 T cell receptor beta chains in this list originate from one sample, sequenced in a study of Graves' ophthalmopathy and Graves' hyperthyroidism listed by TCRdb under 2018. Sequenced using an Illumina HiSeq 2000. For repertoire sequencing, the TCR beta CDR3 regions were amplified from RNA transcripts. The first round was an RT-PCR using HTBI primers with the Qiagen OneStep RT-PCR kit, and this first round was followed by a second-round multiplex PCR, then size selection and purification. The public reads were quality trimmed at Q25 with fastp and then assembled into clones with MiXCR by TCRdb, keeping productive beta chains. Each CDR3 protein gets just one entry, which takes the most common genes and DNA from the rows behind it. Present in this sample are under 200,000 distinct CDR3 sequences, 30% to 45% of which were seen just once. Of the sample, approximately 5.5% is held by the ten largest clones.

Source material: peripheral blood. Receptor source: a woman in her 40s with Graves' ophthalmopathy. Donor details come from another sample of the same person, matched by shared clones.

The table lists this clonotype with many counts. The chain links TRBV12-3 or TRBV12-4 to TRBJ1-2, with 9 bases fitting TRBD1. The CDR3 contains 16 residues. Trimming cost V 6 bases and J 7 bases; bases outside gene matches: 15. The CDR3 protein is CASRGLGTGRLFGYTF. The CDR3 DNA sequence: TGTGCCAGCAGGGGACTCGGGACAGGGAGATTATTTGGCTACACCTTC.

This sequence joins TRBV7-2 and TRBJ2-7; D may be TRBD2 (6 bases). This CDR3 region has 15 residues. The germline V gene encodes CDR1 SGHTA and CDR2 FQGNSA. The ends were cut back, 0 bases at V and 5 bases at J, with 14 bases in the middle. The CDR3 sequence is CASSLAWDPGDEQYF. The CDR3 DNA follows: TGTGCCAGCAGCTTAGCTTGGGACCCGGGGGACGAGCAGTACTTC. Together with reference TRBV7-2 and TRBJ2-7, the CDR3 gives the full variable domain: GAGVSQSPSNKVTEKGKDVELRCDPISGHTALYWYRQSLGQGLEFLIYFQGNSAPDKSGLPSDRFSAERTGGSVSTLTIQRTQQEDSAVYLCASSLAWDPGDEQYFGPGTRLTVT.

This clonotype was counted many times. This chain joins TRBV27 and TRBJ1-1, with D maybe TRBD1 (5 bases). The V gene's germline CDR1 is MNHEY and CDR2 SMNVEV (reference sequence). With 3 bases removed from V and 0 bases from J, the gap between germline ends came to 11 bases. This CDR3 comprises 15 residues. In DNA form, the CDR3 reads TGTGCCAGCAGTTTCAGGGCCCCGCTGAACACTGAAGCTTTCTTT. Encoded protein: CASSFRAPLNTEAFF.